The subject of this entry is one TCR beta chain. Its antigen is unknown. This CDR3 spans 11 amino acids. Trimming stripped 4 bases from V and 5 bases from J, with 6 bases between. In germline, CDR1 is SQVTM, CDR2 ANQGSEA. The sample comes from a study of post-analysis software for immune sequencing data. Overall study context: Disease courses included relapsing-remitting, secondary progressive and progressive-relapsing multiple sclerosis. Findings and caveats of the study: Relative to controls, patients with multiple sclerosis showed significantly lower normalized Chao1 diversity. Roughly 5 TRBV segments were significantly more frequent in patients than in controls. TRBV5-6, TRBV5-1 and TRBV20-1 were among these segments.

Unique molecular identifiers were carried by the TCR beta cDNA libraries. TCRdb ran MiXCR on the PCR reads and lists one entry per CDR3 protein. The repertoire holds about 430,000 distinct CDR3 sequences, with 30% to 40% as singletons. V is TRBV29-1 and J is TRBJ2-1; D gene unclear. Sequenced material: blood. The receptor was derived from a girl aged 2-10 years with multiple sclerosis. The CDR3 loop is CSVVRNNEQFF. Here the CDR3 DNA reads TGCAGCGTTGTTAGGAACAATGAGCAGTTCTTC.